The rows below give T cell receptor beta chains drawn from one sample of a study of blood T cell repertoires in COVID-19. Some clones are missing from TCRdb's copy, which holds only in-frame ones; the method was immunoSEQ multiplex PCR. This sample has fewer than 350,000 clones, with around 89% found just once. Material for sequencing was peripheral blood. The receptors were sampled from a man aged 40-50 years with acute or convalescent COVID-19. The CDR3 runs from the conserved cysteine through the conserved F or W.

v_call: TRBV2
j_call: TRBJ2-1
cdr3_aa: CASRPGLAGNEQFF

v_call: TRBV15
j_call: TRBJ1-3
cdr3_aa: CATSRDASSSGNTIYF

v_call: TRBV29-1
j_call: TRBJ2-4
cdr3_aa: CSALGQGGAKNIQYF

v_call: TRBV9
j_call: TRBJ2-2
cdr3_aa: CASSVGQINTGELFF

v_call: TRBV29-1
j_call: TRBJ1-5
cdr3_aa: CSVETVGGQPQHF

v_call: TRBV5-4
j_call: TRBJ1-3
cdr3_aa: CASSGSPGAEGNTIYF

v_call: TRBV5-6
j_call: TRBJ2-1
cdr3_aa: CASSWDRTSNEQFF

v_call: TRBV24-1
j_call: TRBJ1-1
cdr3_aa: CATSTGPNTEAFF

v_call: TRBV2
j_call: TRBJ2-2
cdr3_aa: CASSEPRDRGSYTGELFF

v_call: TRBV5-6
j_call: TRBJ1-1
cdr3_aa: CASSPVGGTEAFF

v_call: TRBV10-1
j_call: TRBJ2-2
cdr3_aa: CASSDRTEGTGELFF

v_call: TRBV5-1
j_call: TRBJ1-1
cdr3_aa: CASSFDINTEAFF

v_call: TRBV11-2
j_call: TRBJ2-7
cdr3_aa: CASSIDAGTGPYEQYF

v_call: TRBV5-4
j_call: TRBJ1-2
cdr3_aa: CASSLSGQSYGYTF

v_call: TRBV7-6
j_call: TRBJ2-7
cdr3_aa: CASSLRTSGLSYEQYF

v_call: TRBV4-2
j_call: TRBJ2-7
cdr3_aa: CASSQEVQGSSSYEQYF